Sequencing of this TCR beta chain was carried out in a study of PD-1 blockade in classical Hodgkin lymphoma. This table comes from immunoSEQ multiplex PCR, and its TCRdb copy is limited to in-frame clones, with some not included. The sample gives 72,000 or so clones, about 92% of which show up once; approximately 8.1% is in the top ten. The V and J ends lost 2 bases and 3 bases respectively, with 14 bases between them. This CDR3 contains 15 residues. CDR1 is SGHAT and CDR2 is FQNNGV in the germline V gene. To note about this clone: Its target is not known.

General study results and limits: Complete responders possessed baseline diversity comparable to newly diagnosed patients. The authors excluded patients who started nivolumab under 1 year after ASCT.

Autologous stem cell transplantation was followed by relapse in every patient, and brentuximab vedotin exposure varied. The source material was peripheral blood mononuclear cells (PBMCs), sampled at baseline. This receptor was taken from a human donor with classical Hodgkin lymphoma. The chain employs TRBV11-2 and TRBJ2-7; TRBD1 is a possible D gene (6 bases). CDR3 residues: CASSLLGHNHYEQYF. CDR3 nucleotides: TGTGCCAGCAGCTTATTGGGACATAACCACTACGAGCAGTACTTC.